This passage covers 22 T cell receptor beta chains from one sample sequenced in a study of blood T cell repertoires in COVID-19. Using immunoSEQ multiplex PCR, the repertoire was profiled, and TCRdb retains in-frame clones only, with some absent. The profile shows roughly 250,000 clones, almost 85% of them singletons. The sequencing input was peripheral blood. These receptors came from a woman over 75 with acute or convalescent COVID-19.

The chain has TRBV7-3 and TRBJ2-3; TRBD2 matches at 13 bases. This CDR3 is 16 amino acids long. Germline CDR1 and CDR2: SGHTA and FQGTGA. V was clipped by 5 bases and J by 4 bases; unmatched bases: 6. The CDR3 sequence: CASSLGTSGIPDTQYF. Here the CDR3 DNA reads TGTGCCAGCAGCCTTGGGACTAGCGGGATCCCAGATACGCAGTATTTT. The whole variable domain, filled in from reference TRBV7-3 and TRBJ2-3, reads GAGVSQTPSNKVTEKGKYVELRCDPISGHTALYWYRQSLGQGPEFLIYFQGTGAADDSGLPNDRFFAVRPEGSVSTLKIQRTERGDSAVYLCASSLGTSGIPDTQYFGPGTRLTVL.

J is TRBJ1-5 and V is TRBV28; no clear D. Per the germline V gene, CDR1 is MDHEN and CDR2 is SYDVKM. The CDR3 contains 14 residues. Trimming left V 6 bases short and J 0 bases short, with 9 bases between. The CDR3 spells CASSLRHSNQPQHF. The CDR3 DNA reads as TGTGCCAGCAGCCTCAGGCATAGCAATCAGCCCCAGCATTTT.

This clone was found a few times. This CDR3 is also generated by other DNA sequences in the sample. V usage is TRBV7-3 and J usage is TRBJ2-5; D possibly corresponds to TRBD1 (6 bases). CDR1 is SGHTA and CDR2 is FQGTGA in the germline V gene. The CDR3 covers 15 residues. The ends were cut back, 4 bases at V and 4 bases at J, with 16 bases in the middle. The CDR3 is CASSSTGTWGETQYF. CDR3 in DNA: TGTGCCAGCAGCTCAACAGGGACATGGGGAGAGACCCAGTACTTC.

This clone is a singleton in its sample. The V and J genes are TRBV4-1 and TRBJ1-1; D gene unclear. Germline CDR1 MGHRA, CDR2 YSYEKL. Between the trimmed V and J ends, which lost 1 base and 4 bases, there was a span of 10 bases. This CDR3 comprises 14 residues. The CDR3 DNA sequence: TGCGCCAGCAGCCAAGTGGAGGTAGGCACTGAAGCTTTCTTT. Amino acid sequence: CASSQVEVGTEAFF.

The chain is built from TRBV28 and TRBJ1-5; 7 nucleotides match TRBD1. The germline V gene has CDR1 MDHEN and CDR2 SYDVKM. The length of the CDR3 is 16 residues. The trim removed 7 bases at V and 2 bases at J, leaving 11 bases unmatched. Written as DNA, the CDR3 is TGTGCCAGCACCCGACCATACAGGGGTCGCAATCAGCCCCAGCATTTT. Translation gives CASTRPYRGRNQPQHF.

The table lists this clone with a few counts. This chain joins TRBV5-1 and TRBJ2-7; D perhaps matches TRBD1 (6 bases). From germline, CDR1 is SGHRS and CDR2 YFSETQ. The CDR3 extends over 13 amino acids. V shed 4 bases and J shed 2 bases, with 10 bases lying between them. CDR3 nucleotides: TGCGCCAGCAGCAGGGACACAGCCTACGAGCAGTACTTC. Translation: CASSRDTAYEQYF.

This sequence joins TRBV6-5 and TRBJ2-1; TRBD2 agrees at 16 bases. Germline V gives CDR1 MNHEY, CDR2 SVGAGI. This CDR3 region has 14 residues. V trimming: 8 bases; J trimming: 8 bases; junction bases outside the gene matches: 3. CDR3 protein: CASGGTSGGDEQFF. Here the CDR3 DNA reads TGTGCCAGCGGCGGGACTAGCGGGGGGGATGAGCAGTTCTTC.

V and J are TRBV5-1 and TRBJ2-5; TRBD2 agrees at 7 bases. Looked up from germline, CDR1 is SGHRS and CDR2 is YFSETQ. The CDR3 totals 13 residues. V was pared by 5 bases and J by 5 bases, with 6 bases of the junction left unmatched. CDR3 bases: TGCGCCAGCAGTTCAGCGGGGCAGGAGACCCAGTACTTC. Its translation is CASSSAGQETQYF.

V usage is TRBV6-1 and J usage is TRBJ1-1; perhaps TRBD1 as D (6 bases). V was cut by 4 bases and J by 5 bases, with 8 bases left in between. The CDR3 sequence is 12 residues long. The germline gives CDR1 MNHNS, CDR2 SASEGT. CDR3 amino acids: CASSAQGTEAFF. CDR3 in DNA: TGTGCCAGCAGTGCACAGGGAACTGAAGCTTTCTTT.

The V gene is TRBV19, the J gene TRBJ1-2, with TRBD1 matching 8 bases. V was pared by 5 bases and J by 4 bases, with 15 bases of the junction left unmatched. The CDR3 is 17 residues long. Germline V gene lookup returns CDR1 LNHDA and CDR2 SQIVND (reference sequence). The chain's CDR3 is CASSSPSGGAGSYGYTF. The CDR3 DNA reads as TGTGCCAGTAGTTCCCCCTCAGGGGGCGCGGGCAGCTATGGCTACACCTTC.

The rearrangement uses TRBV7-2 and TRBJ2-7, with 10 bases that match TRBD2. Trimming removed 4 bases from V and 7 bases from J; junction bases left unmatched: 10. CDR1 is SGHTA, CDR2 FQGNSA, per germline. The CDR3 covers 15 residues. CDR3 sequence (DNA): TGTGCCAGCAGCTCGGTGCTAGCGGGAGCGGGAGAGCAGTACTTC. This sequence encodes CASSSVLAGAGEQYF.

The V gene is TRBV6-4, the J gene TRBJ2-2, with TRBD2 matching 7 bases. Trimming cost V 3 bases and J 4 bases; bases outside gene matches: 2. Per the germline V gene, CDR1 is MRHNA and CDR2 is SNTAGT. This CDR3 has 14 residues. CDR3 in amino acids: CASSDGRATGELFF. Here the CDR3 DNA reads TGTGCCAGCAGTGATGGGAGGGCCACCGGGGAGCTGTTTTTT.

This clone appeared once. The chain links TRBV7-9 to TRBJ1-5; the D gene is possibly TRBD1 (5 bases). This CDR3 contains 13 residues. V shed 3 bases and J shed 4 bases, with 7 bases lying between them. The germline V gene has CDR1 SEHNR and CDR2 FQNEAQ (reference sequence). CDR3 protein: CASSFQGNQPQHF. CDR3 coding DNA: TGTGCCAGCAGCTTTCAGGGAAATCAGCCCCAGCATTTT.

This sequence joins TRBV19 and TRBJ1-5, with D perhaps matching TRBD1 (6 bases). The CDR3 is 14 residues long. CDR1 is LNHDA and CDR2 is SQIVND in the germline V gene (reference sequence). Trimming left V 5 bases short and J 6 bases short, with 14 bases between. DNA of the CDR3: TGTGCCAGTAGTTCTCGGGACACTTTTCAGCCCCAGCATTTT. Its protein is CASSSRDTFQPQHF. The full variable domain, with the rest looked up from reference TRBV19 and TRBJ1-5, is DGGITQSPKYLFRKEGQNVTLSCEQNLNHDAMYWYRQDPGQGLRLIYYSQIVNDFQKGDIAEGYSVSREKKESFPLTVTSAQKNPTAFYLCASSSRDTFQPQHFGDGTRLSIL.

Here the CDR3 reads CASSQTGGGIEAFF. The CDR3 bases are TGTGCCAGCAGCCAAACAGGGGGCGGAATTGAAGCTTTCTTT. This chain joins TRBV7-3 and TRBJ1-1, with 9 bases matching TRBD1. Trimming removed 5 bases from V and 7 bases from J; junction bases left unmatched: 8. Looked up from germline, CDR1 is SGHTA and CDR2 is FQGTGA. CDR3 length equals 14 residues.

V gene TRBV7-3 combines with J gene TRBJ2-1, with TRBD2 matching over 8 bases. Germline V gene lookup returns CDR1 SGHTA and CDR2 FQGTGA. CDR3 size: 14 residues. Trimming at V came to 3 bases and at J to 8 bases, leaving 6 bases not matched to a gene. CDR3 in DNA: TGTGCCAGCAGCTTCGGCGGGGGGCGCGATGAGCAGTTCTTC. This translates into CASSFGGGRDEQFF.

The V call is TRBV5-1, the J call TRBJ1-6; 7 nucleotides match TRBD1. With V trimmed by 4 bases and J by 10 bases, 8 bases remained unmatched. Germline CDR1 is SGHRS and CDR2 is YFSETQ. This CDR3 has 14 residues. CDR3 DNA: TGCGCCAGCAGCAAAGGGACAGAAGGGTCACCCCTCCACTTT. Translated: CASSKGTEGSPLHF.

J is TRBJ2-2 and V is TRBV19; D is unresolved. Trimming took off 7 bases at V and 3 bases at J, with 9 bases between the two ends. CDR1 and CDR2 (germline): LNHDA, SQIVND (reference sequence). This CDR3 contains 13 residues. The CDR3 loop is CASMRPDTGELFF. As DNA, the CDR3 is TGTGCCAGTATGAGGCCGGACACCGGGGAGCTGTTTTTT.

The table lists this clone with a few counts. This chain uses TRBV12-3 or TRBV12-4 with TRBJ2-1; 9 bases fit TRBD2. CDR3 length equals 13 residues. V trimming: 10 bases; J trimming: 6 bases; junction bases outside the gene matches: 7. This chain's CDR3 is CATRRGGVNEQFF. The CDR3 DNA sequence: TGTGCCACGAGGCGGGGGGGCGTCAATGAGCAGTTCTTC.

This clone was seen a single time. The chain is built from TRBV18 and TRBJ1-1, with no clear D. V was clipped by 6 bases and J by 5 bases, with 13 bases between them. The CDR3 totals 13 residues. Germline CDR1 and CDR2: KGHSH and LQKENI. CDR3 DNA sequence: TGTGCCAGCTCGCCCCGGCTGGAGACTGAAGCTTTCTTT. Its translation is CASSPRLETEAFF.

V and J are TRBV6-5 and TRBJ1-1, with D perhaps TRBD1 (5 bases). CDR3 size: 13 residues. With 6 bases removed from V and 9 bases from J, the gap between germline ends came to 17 bases. Germline V lookup: CDR1 MNHEY, CDR2 SVGAGI. CDR3 amino acids: CASSADSTSKAFF. In DNA, the CDR3 is TGTGCCAGCAGCGCTGACAGTACCAGTAAAGCTTTCTTT.

The V call is TRBV5-6, the J call TRBJ2-2, with 8 nucleotides matching TRBD2. V was pared by 1 base and J by 4 bases, with 3 bases of the junction left unmatched. Per the germline V gene, CDR1 is SGHDT and CDR2 is YYEEEE. This CDR3 region has 15 residues. DNA for the CDR3: TGTGCCAGCAGCTTGACGCGGGGGGTCACCGGGGAGCTGTTTTTT. Residues: CASSLTRGVTGELFF. Looking up the rest from reference TRBV5-6 and TRBJ2-2 gives the full variable domain: DAGVTQSPTHLIKTRGQQVTLRCSPKSGHDTVSWYQQALGQGPQFIFQYYEEEERQRGNFPDRFSGHQFPNYSSELNVNALLLGDSALYLCASSLTRGVTGELFFGEGSRLTVL.